This entry features one T cell receptor beta chain sequence. The data are from a study of blood T cell repertoires in COVID-19. Sequencing used immunoSEQ multiplex PCR; TCRdb keeps in-frame clones, though not all of them. The sample includes fewer than 120,000 clones, roughly four fifths of them seen just once. V was clipped by 4 bases and J by 6 bases, with 13 bases between them. This CDR3 has 13 residues. Germline assignment: CDR1 WSHSY and CDR2 SAAADI. The chain recombines TRBV10-2 with TRBJ2-7, with D possibly matching TRBD2 (7 bases). The TCR originated in an older woman with acute or convalescent COVID-19. Input material: peripheral blood. Written as DNA, the CDR3 is TGCGCCAGCAGTGCGAGGGGGGGCGGCGAGCAGTACTTC. Protein product: CASSARGGGEQYF.